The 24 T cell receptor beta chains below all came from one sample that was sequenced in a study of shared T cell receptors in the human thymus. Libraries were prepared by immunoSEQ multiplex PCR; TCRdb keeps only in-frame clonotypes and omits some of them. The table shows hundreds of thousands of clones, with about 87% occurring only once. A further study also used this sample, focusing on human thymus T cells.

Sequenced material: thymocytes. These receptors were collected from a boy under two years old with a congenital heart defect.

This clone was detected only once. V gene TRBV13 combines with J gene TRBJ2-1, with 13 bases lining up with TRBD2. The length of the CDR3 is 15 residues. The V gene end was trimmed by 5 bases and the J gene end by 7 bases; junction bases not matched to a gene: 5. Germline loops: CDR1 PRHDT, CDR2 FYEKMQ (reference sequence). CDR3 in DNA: TGTGCCAGCAGCCACAGGACTAGCGGGAGAAATGAGCAGTTCTTC. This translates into CASSHRTSGRNEQFF.

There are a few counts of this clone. CDR3 sequence: CASSGETGGAEAFF. CDR3 coding DNA: TGTGCCAGCAGCGGCGAGACAGGGGGGGCTGAAGCTTTCTTT. V usage is TRBV27 and J usage is TRBJ1-1; TRBD1 matches 9 bases. CDR1 is MNHEY and CDR2 is SMNVEV in the germline V gene (reference sequence). The V and J ends lost 6 bases and 6 bases, in that order; junction bases with no gene match: 8. This CDR3 spans 14 amino acids.

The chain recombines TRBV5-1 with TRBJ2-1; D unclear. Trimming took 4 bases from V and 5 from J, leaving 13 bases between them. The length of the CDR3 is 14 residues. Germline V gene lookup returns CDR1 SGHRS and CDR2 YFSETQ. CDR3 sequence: CASSPKPLDNEQFF. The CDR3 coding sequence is TGCGCCAGCAGCCCGAAGCCGCTAGACAATGAGCAGTTCTTC.

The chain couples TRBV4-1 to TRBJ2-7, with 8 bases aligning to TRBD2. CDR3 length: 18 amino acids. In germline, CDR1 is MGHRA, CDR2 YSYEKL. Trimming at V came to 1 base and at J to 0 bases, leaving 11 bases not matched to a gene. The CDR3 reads CASSQVAAGETSSYEQYF. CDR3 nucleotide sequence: TGCGCCAGCAGCCAAGTTGCAGCGGGAGAGACTAGCTCCTACGAGCAGTACTTC.

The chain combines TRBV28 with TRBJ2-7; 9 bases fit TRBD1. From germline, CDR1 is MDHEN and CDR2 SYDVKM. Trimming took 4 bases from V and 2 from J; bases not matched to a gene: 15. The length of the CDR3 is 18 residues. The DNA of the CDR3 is TGTGCCAGCAGTTACGCTCCGGGACAGGGTAAGCCTCCCTACGAGCAGTACTTC. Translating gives CASSYAPGQGKPPYEQYF.

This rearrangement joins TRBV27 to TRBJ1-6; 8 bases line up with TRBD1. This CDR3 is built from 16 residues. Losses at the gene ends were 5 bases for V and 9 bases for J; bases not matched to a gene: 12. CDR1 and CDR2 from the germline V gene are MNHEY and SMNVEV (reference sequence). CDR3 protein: CASSPDRGRRSSPLHF. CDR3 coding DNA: TGTGCCAGCAGTCCCGACAGGGGCCGGAGGAGTTCACCCCTCCACTTT.

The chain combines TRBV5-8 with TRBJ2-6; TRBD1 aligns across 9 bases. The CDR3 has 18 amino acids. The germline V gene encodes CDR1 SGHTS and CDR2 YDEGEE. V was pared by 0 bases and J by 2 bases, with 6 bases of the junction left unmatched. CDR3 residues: CASSLGWTGETGANVLTF. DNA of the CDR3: TGTGCCAGCAGCTTGGGTTGGACAGGGGAGACTGGGGCCAACGTCCTGACTTTC. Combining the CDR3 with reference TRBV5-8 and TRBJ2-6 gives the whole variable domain EAGVTQSPTHLIKTRGQQATLRCSPISGHTSVYWYQQALGLGLQFLLWYDEGEERNRGNFPPRFSGRQFPNYSSELNVNALELEDSALYLCASSLGWTGETGANVLTFGAGSRLTVL.

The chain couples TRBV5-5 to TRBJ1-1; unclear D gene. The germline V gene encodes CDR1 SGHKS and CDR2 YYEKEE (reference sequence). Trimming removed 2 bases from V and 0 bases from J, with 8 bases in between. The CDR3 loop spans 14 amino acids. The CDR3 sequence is CASSFCELNTEAFF. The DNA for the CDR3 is TGTGCCAGCAGCTTCTGCGAGCTGAACACTGAAGCTTTCTTT.

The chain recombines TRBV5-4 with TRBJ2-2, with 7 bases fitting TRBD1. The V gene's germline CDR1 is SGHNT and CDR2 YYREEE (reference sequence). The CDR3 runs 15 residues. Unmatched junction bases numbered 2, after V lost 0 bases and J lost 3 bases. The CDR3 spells CASSLEGADTGELFF. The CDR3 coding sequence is TGTGCCAGCAGCTTGGAGGGGGCGGACACCGGGGAGCTGTTTTTT. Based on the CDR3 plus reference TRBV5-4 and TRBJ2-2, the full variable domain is ETGVTQSPTHLIKTRGQQVTLRCSSQSGHNTVSWYQQALGQGPQFIFQYYREEENGRGNFPPRFSGLQFPNYSSELNVNALELDDSALYLCASSLEGADTGELFFGEGSRLTVL.

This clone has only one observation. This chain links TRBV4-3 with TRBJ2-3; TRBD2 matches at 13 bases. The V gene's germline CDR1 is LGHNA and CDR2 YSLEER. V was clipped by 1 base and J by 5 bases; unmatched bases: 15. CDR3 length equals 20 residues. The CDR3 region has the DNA TGCGCCAGCAGCCAAGTTGGCCCTCGCGGGACTAGCGGGAAATTAGATACGCAGTATTTT. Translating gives CASSQVGPRGTSGKLDTQYF.

The CDR3: CASSDLAGYTF. CDR3 bases: TGTGCCAGCAGTGATTTGGCTGGCTACACCTTC. V is TRBV25-1 and J is TRBJ1-2, with no clear D. Trimming cost V 3 bases and J 7 bases, with 6 bases left between them. This CDR3 is built from 11 residues. The germline V gene has CDR1 MGHDK and CDR2 SYGVNS.

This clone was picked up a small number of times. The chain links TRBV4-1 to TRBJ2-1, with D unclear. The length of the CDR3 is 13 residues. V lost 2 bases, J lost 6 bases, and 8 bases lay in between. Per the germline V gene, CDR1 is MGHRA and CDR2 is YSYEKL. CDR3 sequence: CASSQNPINEQFF. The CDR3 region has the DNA TGCGCCAGCAGCCAAAACCCTATCAATGAGCAGTTCTTC.

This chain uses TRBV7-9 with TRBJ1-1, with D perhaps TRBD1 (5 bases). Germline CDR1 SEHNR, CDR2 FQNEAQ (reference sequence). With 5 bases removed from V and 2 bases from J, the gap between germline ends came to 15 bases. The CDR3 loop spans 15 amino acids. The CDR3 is CASSDDLQGNTEAFF. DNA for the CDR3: TGTGCCAGCAGCGATGATCTCCAGGGTAACACTGAAGCTTTCTTT.

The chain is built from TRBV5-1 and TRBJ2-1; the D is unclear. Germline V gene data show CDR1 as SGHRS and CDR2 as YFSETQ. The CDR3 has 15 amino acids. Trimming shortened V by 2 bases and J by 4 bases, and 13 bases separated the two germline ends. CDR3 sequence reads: CASSFFSIVYNEQFF. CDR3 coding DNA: TGCGCCAGCAGCTTTTTTTCTATTGTTTACAATGAGCAGTTCTTC. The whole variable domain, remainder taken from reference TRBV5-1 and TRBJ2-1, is KAGVTQTPRYLIKTRGQQVTLSCSPISGHRSVSWYQQTPGQGLQFLFEYFSETQRNKGNFPGRFSGRQFSNSRSEMNVSTLELGDSALYLCASSFFSIVYNEQFFGPGTRLTVL.

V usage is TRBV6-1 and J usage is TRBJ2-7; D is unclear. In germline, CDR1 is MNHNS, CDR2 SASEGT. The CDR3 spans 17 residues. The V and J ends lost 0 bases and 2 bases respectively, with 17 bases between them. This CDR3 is CASSEALSQYPTYEQYF. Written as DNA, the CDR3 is TGTGCCAGCAGTGAAGCACTGTCACAGTACCCAACCTACGAGCAGTACTTC.

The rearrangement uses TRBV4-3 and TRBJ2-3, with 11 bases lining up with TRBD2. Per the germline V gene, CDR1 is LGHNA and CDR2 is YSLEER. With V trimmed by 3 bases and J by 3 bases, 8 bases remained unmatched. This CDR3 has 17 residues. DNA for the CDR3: TGCGCCAGCAGCCATCTCGTAGCGGGAGGGCCGACAGATACGCAGTATTTT. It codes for CASSHLVAGGPTDTQYF.

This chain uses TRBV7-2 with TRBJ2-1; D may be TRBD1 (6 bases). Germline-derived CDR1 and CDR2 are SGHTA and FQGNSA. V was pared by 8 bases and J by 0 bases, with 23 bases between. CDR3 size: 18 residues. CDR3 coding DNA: TGTGCCAGCGCGAGGGCGTGGGGGCGCGGAAGCTCCTACAATGAGCAGTTCTTC. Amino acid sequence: CASARAWGRGSSYNEQFF.

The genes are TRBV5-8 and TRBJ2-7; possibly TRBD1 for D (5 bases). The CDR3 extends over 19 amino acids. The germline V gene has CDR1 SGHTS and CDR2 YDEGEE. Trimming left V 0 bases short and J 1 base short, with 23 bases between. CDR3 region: CASSLVSSDTGLFSYEQYF. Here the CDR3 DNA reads TGTGCCAGCAGCTTGGTTTCGTCGGATACAGGTCTATTTTCCTACGAGCAGTACTTC.

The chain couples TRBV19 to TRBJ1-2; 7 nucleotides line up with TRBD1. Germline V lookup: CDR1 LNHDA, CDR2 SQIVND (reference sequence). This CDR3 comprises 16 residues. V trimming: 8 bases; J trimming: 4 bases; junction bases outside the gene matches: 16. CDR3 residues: CASQAPTTAGGYGYTF. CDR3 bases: TGTGCCAGTCAGGCCCCTACGACAGCAGGGGGCTATGGCTACACCTTC.

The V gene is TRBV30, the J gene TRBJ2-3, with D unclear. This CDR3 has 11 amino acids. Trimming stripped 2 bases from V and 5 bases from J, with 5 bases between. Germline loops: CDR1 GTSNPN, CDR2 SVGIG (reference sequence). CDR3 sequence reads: CAWSPGDTQYF. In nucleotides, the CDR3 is TGTGCCTGGAGTCCGGGAGATACGCAGTATTTT.

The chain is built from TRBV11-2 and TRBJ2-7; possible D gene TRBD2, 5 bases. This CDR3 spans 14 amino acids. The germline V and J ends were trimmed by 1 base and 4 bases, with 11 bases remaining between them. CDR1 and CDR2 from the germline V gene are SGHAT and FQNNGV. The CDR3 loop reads CASSLVGVAYEQYF. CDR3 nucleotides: TGTGCCAGCAGCTTAGTCGGGGTAGCGTACGAGCAGTACTTC.

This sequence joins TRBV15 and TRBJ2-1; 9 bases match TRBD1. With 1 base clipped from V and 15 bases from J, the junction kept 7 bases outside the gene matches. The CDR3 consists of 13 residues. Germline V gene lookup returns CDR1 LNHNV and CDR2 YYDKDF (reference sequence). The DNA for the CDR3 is TGTGCCACCAGCAGAGGGACAGGGGATGATTGGTTCTTC. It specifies CATSRGTGDDWFF.

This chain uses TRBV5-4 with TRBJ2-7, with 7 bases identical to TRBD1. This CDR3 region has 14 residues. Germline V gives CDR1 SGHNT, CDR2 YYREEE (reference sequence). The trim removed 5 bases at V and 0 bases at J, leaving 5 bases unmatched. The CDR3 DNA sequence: TGTGCCAGCAGAAGCCGGGACAGCTCCTACGAGCAGTACTTC. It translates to CASRSRDSSYEQYF.

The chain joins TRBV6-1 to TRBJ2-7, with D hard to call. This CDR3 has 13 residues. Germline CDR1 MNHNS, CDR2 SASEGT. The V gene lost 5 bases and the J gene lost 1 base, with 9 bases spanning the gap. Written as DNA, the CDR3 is TGTGCCAGCAGTAGCATAATTTCCTACGAGCAGTACTTC. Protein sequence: CASSSIISYEQYF.